Listed below are T cell receptor beta chains from one sample, sequenced in a study of molecular identifiers for immune sequencing clone quantification. TCRdb recomputed calls from the PCR reads with MiXCR, one row per CDR3 protein. The sample lists roughly 300,000 distinct CDR3 sequences; about a quarter were seen once. Input material: naive CD8+ T cells from blood, with Jurkat cell RNA spiked in. These receptors were collected from a human donor in good health. Some libraries in this study had Jurkat cell RNA spiked in. Each CDR3 is given with its conserved first and last residue. The D gene is left open where the match is weak. Size is omitted from some rows. Given values are once, few, many or a class for expanded clones.

>.|TRBJ2-1|TRBV7-2|.
TGTGCCAGCAGCTTAGATCTCTACAATGTGCAGTTCTTC
CASSLDLYNVQFF
>.|TRBJ2-7|TRBV29-1|.
TGCAGCGTTGTGGACACCGGTCACGAGCAGTACTTC
CSVVDTGHEQYF
>.|TRBJ1-5|TRBV4-1|TRBD1
TGCGCCAGCAGCGAAACAGGGGGCGGCGGGGGCAATCAGCCCCAGCATTTT
CASSETGGGGGNQPQHF
>few|TRBJ2-3|TRBV4-1|TRBD1
TGCGCCAGCAGCCAGGCGACAGGGCCCGATACGCAGTATTTT
CASSQATGPDTQYF
>many|TRBJ2-1|TRBV4-3|.
TGCGCCAGCAGCCCGTCTGATGGTAGCGGAAGATACAATGAGCAGTTCTTC
CASSPSDGSGRYNEQFF
>few|TRBJ2-3|TRBV2|.
TGTGCCAGCAGTGAGCAGGGAGGAGAAGATACGCAGTATTTT
CASSEQGGEDTQYF
>many|TRBJ1-1|TRBV19|.
TGTGCCAGTAGAGGCTCTCCGAACACTGAAGCTTTCTTT
CASRGSPNTEAFF
>many|TRBJ1-5|TRBV12-3/TRBV12-4|TRBD1
TGTGCCAGCAGCCCGGGACAGGGAAGTCAGCCCCAGCATTTT
CASSPGQGSQPQHF
>few|TRBJ2-5|TRBV5-1|.
TGCGCCAGCAGCTTGGGAGACTACCATTCGCACCAAGAGACCCAGTACTTC
CASSLGDYHSHQETQYF
>many|TRBJ1-2|TRBV6-1|.
TGTGCCATTGGGAGATTTTATGGCTACACCTTC
CAIGRFYGYTF
>.|TRBJ2-2|TRBV20-1|TRBD1
TGCAGTGCTAGTGATCAGGGGGTAACCGGGGAGCTGTTTTTT
CSASDQGVTGELFF
>few|TRBJ1-2|TRBV27|TRBD1
TGTGCCAGCAGTTTATTGACAGGGGGGGCCTATGGCTACACCTTC
CASSLLTGGAYGYTF
>.|TRBJ1-3|TRBV7-9|.
TGTGCCAGCGGCTTAACGTTGACAGCCTCTGGAAACACCATATATTTT
CASGLTLTASGNTIYF
>.|TRBJ2-3|TRBV6-2/TRBV6-3|.
TGTGCCAGCAGTTATATTAGCACAGATACGCAGTATTTT
CASSYISTDTQYF